The source of this TCR beta chain is a study of chemoradiotherapy in HPV16-positive cancers. Study-wide background: Functional T-cell assays on two HPV16-positive patients' cells defined candidate HPV-specific clones and common TCR motifs.

General study findings and limits: HPV-specific T cells were functionally defined from only a couple of HPV16-positive patients.

Repeated repertoire sampling spanned the course of chemoradiotherapy. Worth noting for this clone: Antigen unknown.

The ends lost 6 bases at V and 6 bases at J; junction bases unmatched: 2. Germline assignment: CDR1 LNHDA and CDR2 SQIVND (reference sequence). The CDR3 length is 12 residues. Assay: immunoSEQ multiplex PCR; the TCRdb copy retains only in-frame clones and omits some. Of tens of thousands of clones in the sample, approximately 94% are singletons; the top ten hold more than 20%. The chain combines TRBV19 with TRBJ1-5; 7 bases agree with TRBD1. The material sequenced was blood, taken from a patient who underwent chemoradiotherapy. This TCR derives from a human donor with HPV-associated anogenital cancer. CDR3 sequence reads: CASRRQGQPQHF. The CDR3 DNA reads as TGTGCCAGTAGGCGACAGGGTCAGCCCCAGCATTTT.